Ten or more counts support the clone carrying this T cell receptor (beta chain). What it binds is unknown. The data are from a study of T-cell memory formation after mild COVID-19. Overall study results and limits: Within pre-infection memory, some responding clones were found, suggesting cross-reactive memory joined. Proof of SARS-CoV-2 specificity was absent for the second-wave clones that crested on day 37. The CD4+ clones that contracted clustered mainly within CM and EM, and the CD8+ clones concentrated in EMRA.

One entry per CDR3 protein results from TCRdb running MiXCR on the 5' RACE reads. The data show about 130,000 distinct CDR3 sequences, about 16% seen once. CDR1 and CDR2 (germline): MNHEY, SVGAGI. After removal of 6 bases from V and 7 bases from J, the junction contained 10 bases not matched to a gene. The CDR3 length is 14 residues. Sequencing input: PBMCs or a T cell subset sorted from them (not recorded which). This chain joins TRBV6-5 and TRBJ2-7, with TRBD1 matching over 9 bases. This TCR was recovered from an adult woman who had mild COVID-19 (a few samples of this study predate the infection). Cell type and time point are not known. CDR3 DNA sequence: TGTGCCAGCAGCCCTGGGACAGGGAGGGAGGAGCAGTACTTC. Its translation is CASSPGTGREEQYF.